This entry features one T cell receptor beta chain sequence. Authors' methods: Scientists estimated how many nucleated cells there were by amplifying reference gene primers. Profiling relied on immunoSEQ multiplex PCR, and the TCRdb table lists in-frame clones only, not all of them. D and trimming were read from the DNA, whereas the V and J calls and clone size are those reported in that table. The table records some 270,000 clones, roughly 89% of them present only once. The entry originates in a study of blood T cell repertoires in COVID-19. Turning to the study itself: Whether acute or convalescent, the COVID-19 samples came from the United States, Italy and Spain. From T cells, B-cell-depleted T cells, or PBMCs came the material, which was cDNA or gDNA.

This CDR3 region has 15 residues. Trimming took 4 bases from V and 9 from J; bases not matched to a gene: 8. Germline CDR1 is MGHRA and CDR2 is YSYEKL. This TCR was sampled from a woman in her 40s who had recovered from COVID-19. V gene TRBV4-1 combines with J gene TRBJ2-1; TRBD2 aligns across 11 bases. The sample comprised peripheral blood. The CDR3 DNA sequence: TGCGCCAGCAGCCCCATTGGGACTAGCGGAGGTGAGCAGTTCTTC. Its protein product is CASSPIGTSGGEQFF.